In this sample, the clone carrying this TCR beta chain is large. Its antigen is still unknown. This entry is derived from a study of T cell therapy after organ transplantation. The overall study: T cells were expanded about two weeks with 30 CMV class I/II epitopes. Long-term post-therapy samples: blood collected 20 to 29 weeks after completing therapy.

Study conclusions and caveats: CD8 clonality fold change after therapy inversely tracked pretherapy clonality.

Documented time point: 20-29 weeks after completion of therapy. Only in-frame clones appear in the TCRdb table, and some are missing; sequencing was by immunoSEQ multiplex PCR. Among around 15,000 clones listed, over 75% were seen once. V lost 7 bases and J 2 bases, leaving 13 bases between the germline ends. This CDR3 is 14 amino acids long. CDR1 is ENHRY and CDR2 is SYGVKD in the germline V gene. This TCR was recovered from a human patient who had received a solid organ transplant and had CMV disease. Some T cells may trace back to the graft donor. The sample in question was CD8+ T cells from blood, obtained after autologous CMV-specific T cell therapy. The chain has TRBV10-3 and TRBJ2-3; the D gene could be TRBD1 or TRBD2 (5 bases each). The DNA for the CDR3 is TGTGCCATCAACGGGGCGTTTGTCACAGATACGCAGTATTTT. This gives the protein CAINGAFVTDTQYF.